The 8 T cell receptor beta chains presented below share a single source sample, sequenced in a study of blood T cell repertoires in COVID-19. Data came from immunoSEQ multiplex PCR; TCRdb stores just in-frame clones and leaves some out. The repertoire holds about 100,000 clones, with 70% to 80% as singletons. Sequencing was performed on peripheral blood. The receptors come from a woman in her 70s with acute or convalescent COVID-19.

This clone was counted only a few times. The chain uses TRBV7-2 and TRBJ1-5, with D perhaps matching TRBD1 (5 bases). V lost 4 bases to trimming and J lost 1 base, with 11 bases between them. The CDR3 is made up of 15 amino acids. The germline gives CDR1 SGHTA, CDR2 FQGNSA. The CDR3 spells CASSSTSGSNQPQHF. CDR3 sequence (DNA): TGTGCCAGCAGCTCCACCTCAGGGAGCAATCAGCCCCAGCATTTT.

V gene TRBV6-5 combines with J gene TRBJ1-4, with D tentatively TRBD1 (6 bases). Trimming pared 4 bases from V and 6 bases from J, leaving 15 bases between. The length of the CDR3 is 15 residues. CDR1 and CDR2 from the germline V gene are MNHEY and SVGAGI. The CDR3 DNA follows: TGTGCCAGCAGTTCACCGACGACAGGAGATGAAAAACTGTTTTTT. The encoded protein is CASSSPTTGDEKLFF.

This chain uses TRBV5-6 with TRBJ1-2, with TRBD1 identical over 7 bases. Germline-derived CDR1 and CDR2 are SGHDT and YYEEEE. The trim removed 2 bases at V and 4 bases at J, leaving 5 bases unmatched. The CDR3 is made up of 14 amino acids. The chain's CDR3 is CASSFNRGSYGYTF. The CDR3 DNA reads TGTGCCAGCAGCTTCAACAGGGGCAGCTATGGCTACACCTTC. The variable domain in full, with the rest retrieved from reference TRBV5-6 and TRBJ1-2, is DAGVTQSPTHLIKTRGQQVTLRCSPKSGHDTVSWYQQALGQGPQFIFQYYEEEERQRGNFPDRFSGHQFPNYSSELNVNALLLGDSALYLCASSFNRGSYGYTFGSGTRLTVV.

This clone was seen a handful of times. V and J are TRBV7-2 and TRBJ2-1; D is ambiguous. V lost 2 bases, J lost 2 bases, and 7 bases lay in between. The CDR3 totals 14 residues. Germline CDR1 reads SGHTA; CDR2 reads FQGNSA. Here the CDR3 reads CASSLPPPYNEQFF. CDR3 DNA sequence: TGTGCCAGCAGCTTACCCCCTCCCTACAATGAGCAGTTCTTC.

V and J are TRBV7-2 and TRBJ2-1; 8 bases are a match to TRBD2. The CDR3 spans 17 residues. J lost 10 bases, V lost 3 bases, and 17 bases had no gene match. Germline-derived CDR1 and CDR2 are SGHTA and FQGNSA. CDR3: CASSFGEAGGAGREQFF. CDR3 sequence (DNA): TGTGCCAGCAGCTTTGGGGAGGCGGGGGGCGCGGGGAGAGAGCAGTTCTTC. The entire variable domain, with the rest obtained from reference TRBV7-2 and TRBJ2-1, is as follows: GAGVSQSPSNKVTEKGKDVELRCDPISGHTALYWYRQSLGQGLEFLIYFQGNSAPDKSGLPSDRFSAERTGGSVSTLTIQRTQQEDSAVYLCASSFGEAGGAGREQFFGPGTRLTVL.

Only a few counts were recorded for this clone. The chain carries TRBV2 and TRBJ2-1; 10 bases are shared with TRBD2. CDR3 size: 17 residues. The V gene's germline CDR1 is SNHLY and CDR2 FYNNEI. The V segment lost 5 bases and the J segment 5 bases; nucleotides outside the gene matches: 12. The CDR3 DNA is TGTGCCAGCAGTTCCCTTATAGCGGGGGGAATAAACAATGAGCAGTTCTTC. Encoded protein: CASSSLIAGGINNEQFF.

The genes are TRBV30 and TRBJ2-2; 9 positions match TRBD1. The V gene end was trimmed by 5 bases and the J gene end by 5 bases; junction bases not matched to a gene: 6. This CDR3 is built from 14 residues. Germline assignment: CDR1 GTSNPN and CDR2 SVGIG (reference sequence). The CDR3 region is CAWGQGRLTGELFF. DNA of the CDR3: TGTGCCTGGGGACAGGGGCGGTTAACCGGGGAGCTGTTTTTT.

The CDR3 bases are TGTGCCAGTAGTATAGGAGTAGCGAACACCGGGGAGCTGTTTTTT. Amino acid sequence: CASSIGVANTGELFF. The chain joins TRBV19 to TRBJ2-2; D unclear. There are 15 residues in the CDR3. Germline loops: CDR1 LNHDA, CDR2 SQIVND (reference sequence). V gave up 1 base and J gave up 0 bases, with 6 bases separating them.